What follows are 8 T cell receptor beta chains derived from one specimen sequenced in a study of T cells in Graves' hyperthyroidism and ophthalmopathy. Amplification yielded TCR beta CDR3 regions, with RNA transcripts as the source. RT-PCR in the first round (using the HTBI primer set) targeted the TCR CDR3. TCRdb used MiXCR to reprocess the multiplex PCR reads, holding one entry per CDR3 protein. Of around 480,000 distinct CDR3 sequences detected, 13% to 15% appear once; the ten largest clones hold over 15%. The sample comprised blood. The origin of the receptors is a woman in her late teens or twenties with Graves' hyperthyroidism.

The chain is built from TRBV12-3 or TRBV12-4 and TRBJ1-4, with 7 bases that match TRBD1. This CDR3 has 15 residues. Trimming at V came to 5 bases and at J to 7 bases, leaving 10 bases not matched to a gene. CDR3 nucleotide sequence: TGTGCCAGCAGTCAACAGGGGAGCTTTGGTGAAAAACTGTTTTTT. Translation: CASSQQGSFGEKLFF.

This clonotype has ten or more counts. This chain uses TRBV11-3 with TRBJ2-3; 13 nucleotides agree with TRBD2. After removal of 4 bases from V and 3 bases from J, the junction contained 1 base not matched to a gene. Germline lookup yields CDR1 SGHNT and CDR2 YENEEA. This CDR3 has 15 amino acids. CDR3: CASSWTSGRTDTQYF. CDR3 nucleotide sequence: TGTGCCAGCAGCTGGACTAGCGGGAGAACAGATACGCAGTATTTT.

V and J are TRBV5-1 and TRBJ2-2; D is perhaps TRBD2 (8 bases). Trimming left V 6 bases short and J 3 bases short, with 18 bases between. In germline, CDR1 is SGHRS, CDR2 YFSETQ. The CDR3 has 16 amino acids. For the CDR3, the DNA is TGCGCCAGCAAGCCCGGGGGGGACAGCTACACCGGGGAGCTGTTTTTT. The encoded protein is CASKPGGDSYTGELFF.

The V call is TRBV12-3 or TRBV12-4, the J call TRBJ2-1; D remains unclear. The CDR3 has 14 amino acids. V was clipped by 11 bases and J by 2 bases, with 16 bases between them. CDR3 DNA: TGTGCCCCCACCCCCGCGGCCGCCTACAATGAGCAGTTCTTC. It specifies CAPTPAAAYNEQFF.

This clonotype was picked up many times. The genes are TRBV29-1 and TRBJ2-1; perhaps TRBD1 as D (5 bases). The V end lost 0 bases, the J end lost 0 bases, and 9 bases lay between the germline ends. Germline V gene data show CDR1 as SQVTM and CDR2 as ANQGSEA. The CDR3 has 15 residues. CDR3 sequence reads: CSVEEGHSSYNEQFF. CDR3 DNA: TGCAGCGTTGAAGAAGGACATAGCTCCTACAATGAGCAGTTCTTC.

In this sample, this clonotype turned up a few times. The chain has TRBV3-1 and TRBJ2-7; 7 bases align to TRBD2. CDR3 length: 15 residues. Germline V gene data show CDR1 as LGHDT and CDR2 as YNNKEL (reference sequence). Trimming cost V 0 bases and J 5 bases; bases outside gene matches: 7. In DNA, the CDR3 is TGTGCCAGCAGCCAAGACGGGGGGAAACGGCACGAGCAGTACGTC. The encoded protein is CASSQDGGKRHEQYV.

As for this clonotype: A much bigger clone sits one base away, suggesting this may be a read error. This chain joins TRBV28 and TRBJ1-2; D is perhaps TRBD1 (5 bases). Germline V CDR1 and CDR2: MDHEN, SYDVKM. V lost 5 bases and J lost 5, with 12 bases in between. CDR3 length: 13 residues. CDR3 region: CASSDRDVYGYTF. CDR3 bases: TGTGCCAGCAGTGATCGGGACGTATATGGCTACACCTTC.

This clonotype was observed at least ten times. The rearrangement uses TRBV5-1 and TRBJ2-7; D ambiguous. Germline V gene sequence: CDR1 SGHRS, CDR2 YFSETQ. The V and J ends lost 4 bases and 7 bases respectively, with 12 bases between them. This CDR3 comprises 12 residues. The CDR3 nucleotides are TGCGCCAGCAGCCAATCCCCTGGGGAGCAGTACTTC. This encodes CASSQSPGEQYF.